Below are 19 T cell receptor beta chains sequenced from a single sample in a study of cytomegalovirus exposure and HLA in healthy donors. The PCR had 60 Vbeta and 13 Jbeta primers. Profiled with immunoSEQ multiplex PCR; TCRdb holds only in-frame clones, not every one. The sample records around 170,000 clones, 60% to 80% being singletons. Sequenced input: PBMCs. The receptors were gathered from a man in his sixties in good health and CMV-seronegative.

The gene calls are TRBV30 and TRBJ1-1; TRBD1 is a possible D gene (6 bases). The CDR3 loop spans 16 amino acids. In germline, CDR1 is GTSNPN, CDR2 SVGIG (reference sequence). The germline V and J ends were trimmed by 3 bases and 4 bases, with 21 bases remaining between them. The DNA for the CDR3 is TGTGCCTGGAGGCCCTCCCTCATCAGGGGCCGCACTGAAGCTTTCTTT. Translation: CAWRPSLIRGRTEAFF.

The chain combines TRBV7-9 with TRBJ2-5; D possibly corresponds to TRBD2 (5 bases). The V end lost 5 bases, the J end lost 7 bases, and 14 bases lay between the germline ends. Germline loops: CDR1 SEHNR, CDR2 FQNEAQ (reference sequence). CDR3 length: 13 residues. The CDR3 reads CASSATEEGTQYF. The CDR3 DNA reads TGTGCCAGCAGCGCCACGGAAGAGGGGACCCAGTACTTC. The complete variable domain, with remaining parts taken from reference TRBV7-9 and TRBJ2-5, reads DTGVSQNPRHKITKRGQNVTFRCDPISEHNRLYWYRQTLGQGPEFLTYFQNEAQLEKSRLLSDRFSAERPKGSFSTLEIQRTEQGDSAMYLCASSATEEGTQYFGPGTRLLVL.

Regarding this clone: One end of the junction fails to match germline, which may point to a read error. The V gene is TRBV10-2, the J gene TRBJ1-5; 7 bases fit TRBD1. Looked up from germline, CDR1 is WSHSY and CDR2 is SAAADI. The CDR3 is 13 amino acids. CDR3 sequence (DNA): TGCGCCACCACAGGGGAATCTGGACAGCCCCAGAATTTT. Its protein product is CATTGESGQPQNF.

This clone was recorded only once. The genes are TRBV4-3 and TRBJ1-2, with D possibly TRBD1 on 5 matching bases. Looked up from germline, CDR1 is LGHNA and CDR2 is YSLEER. The CDR3 extends over 15 amino acids. Trimming left V 3 bases short and J 2 bases short, with 13 bases between. CDR3 protein: CASSQDMGPNYGYTF. DNA of the CDR3: TGCGCCAGCAGCCAGGATATGGGGCCCAACTATGGCTACACCTTC.

This clone was observed a single time. This rearrangement joins TRBV10-1 to TRBJ2-7; possible D gene TRBD2, 6 bases. V lost 3 bases, J lost 6 bases, and 12 bases lay in between. The germline CDR1 and CDR2 sequences are WNHNN and SYGVQD (reference sequence). This CDR3 is built from 13 residues. The CDR3 protein is CASSEQVGGEQYF. Here the CDR3 DNA reads TGCGCCAGCAGTGAACAGGTGGGGGGCGAGCAGTACTTC.

This clone was counted a few times. V usage is TRBV9 and J usage is TRBJ2-1; a possible D gene is TRBD2 (5 bases). Trimming removed 0 bases from V and 1 base from J, with 17 bases in between. This CDR3 comprises 18 residues. Per germline, CDR1 SGDLS and CDR2 YYNGEE. The CDR3 loop reads CASSVAPGYEASYNEQFF. The CDR3 region has the DNA TGTGCCAGCAGCGTAGCTCCGGGATACGAGGCATCCTACAATGAGCAGTTCTTC. Using reference TRBV9 and TRBJ2-1 for the parts outside the CDR3, the full variable domain is DSGVTQTPKHLITATGQRVTLRCSPRSGDLSVYWYQQSLDQGLQFLIQYYNGEERAKGNILERFSAQQFPDLHSELNLSSLELGDSALYFCASSVAPGYEASYNEQFFGPGTRLTVL.

The table lists this clone with a few counts. This chain connects TRBV5-4 to TRBJ2-7, with 9 bases lining up with TRBD1. The CDR3 contains 15 residues. V gave up 0 bases and J gave up 1 base; unmatched junction bases: 2. Germline CDR1 is SGHNT and CDR2 is YYREEE (reference sequence). In DNA form, the CDR3 reads TGTGCCAGCAGCTTGGGGACAGGGGATTCCTACGAGCAGTACTTC. Translation gives CASSLGTGDSYEQYF.

This chain links TRBV25-1 with TRBJ1-4, with TRBD1 matching over 9 bases. With 6 bases clipped from V and 10 bases from J, the junction kept 12 bases outside the gene matches. The CDR3 runs 15 residues. Germline V CDR1 and CDR2: MGHDK, SYGVNS. The chain's CDR3 is CASRLGTGKNRKLFF. The CDR3 DNA reads TGTGCCAGCAGACTCGGGACAGGGAAAAATCGAAAACTGTTTTTT.

CDR3 sequence (DNA): TGTGCCAGTAGTATAGTGGGCAGTTTTCAGCCCCAGCATTTT. Translated: CASSIVGSFQPQHF. The rearrangement uses TRBV19 and TRBJ1-5, with D unclear. The CDR3 consists of 14 residues. Germline V gene sequence: CDR1 LNHDA, CDR2 SQIVND (reference sequence). V was cut by 1 base and J by 6 bases, with 10 bases left in between. The variable domain in full, with the rest retrieved from reference TRBV19 and TRBJ1-5, is DGGITQSPKYLFRKEGQNVTLSCEQNLNHDAMYWYRQDPGQGLRLIYYSQIVNDFQKGDIAEGYSVSREKKESFPLTVTSAQKNPTAFYLCASSIVGSFQPQHFGDGTRLSIL.

V gene TRBV5-1 combines with J gene TRBJ1-4, with D possibly matching TRBD1 (5 bases). CDR1 is SGHRS, CDR2 YFSETQ, per germline. This CDR3 comprises 15 residues. Deletions cut 4 bases from V and 8 bases from J, with 18 bases between. The CDR3 is CASSPSGTGGEKLFF. The CDR3 nucleotides read TGCGCCAGCAGCCCCTCAGGGACCGGGGGGGAAAAACTGTTTTTT. The whole variable domain, filled in from reference TRBV5-1 and TRBJ1-4, reads KAGVTQTPRYLIKTRGQQVTLSCSPISGHRSVSWYQQTPGQGLQFLFEYFSETQRNKGNFPGRFSGRQFSNSRSEMNVSTLELGDSALYLCASSPSGTGGEKLFFGSGTQLSVL.

The CDR3 DNA follows: TGTGCCAGCAGCTCCCCCCGTTCCCGCGGGCAGTTCTTC. Amino acid sequence: CASSSPRSRGQFF. V usage is TRBV9 and J usage is TRBJ2-1; D unclear. CDR3 length: 13 amino acids. The V gene lost 4 bases and the J gene lost 12 bases, with 17 bases spanning the gap. Germline V gene data show CDR1 as SGDLS and CDR2 as YYNGEE.

The CDR3: CASSRGTVAYEQYF. CDR3 DNA: TGTGCCAGTAGTAGAGGGACAGTTGCCTACGAGCAGTACTTC. The rearrangement joins TRBV19 to TRBJ2-7; 7 bases agree with TRBD1. The ends lost 4 bases at V and 2 bases at J; junction bases unmatched: 5. Germline assignment: CDR1 LNHDA and CDR2 SQIVND (reference sequence). The CDR3 spans 14 residues.

J is TRBJ1-1 and V is TRBV27, with D possibly matching TRBD1 (6 bases). V lost 8 bases and J lost 7, with 14 bases in between. The CDR3 length is 12 residues. Germline CDR1 and CDR2: MNHEY and SMNVEV (reference sequence). The CDR3 is CASFTGQLEAFF. In nucleotides, the CDR3 is TGTGCCAGCTTCACAGGACAGCTTGAAGCTTTCTTT.

This chain uses TRBV2 with TRBJ1-1; D remains ambiguous. The germline V and J ends were trimmed by 4 bases and 2 bases, with 8 bases remaining between them. The length of the CDR3 is 13 residues. The germline V gene encodes CDR1 SNHLY and CDR2 FYNNEI. The CDR3 DNA is TGTGCCAGCAGTGCTCGGGGTAACACTGAAGCTTTCTTT. As protein: CASSARGNTEAFF.

The rearrangement joins TRBV19 to TRBJ1-5; D gene unclear. The V end lost 1 base, the J end lost 7 bases, and 8 bases lay between the germline ends. CDR1 is LNHDA, CDR2 SQIVND, per germline (reference sequence). The CDR3 totals 13 residues. The CDR3 DNA is TGTGCCAGTAGTATAGCCGCGAAGCAGCCCCAGCATTTT. This sequence encodes CASSIAAKQPQHF.

J is TRBJ2-7 and V is TRBV5-8, with D possibly TRBD2 on 6 matching bases. The CDR3 has 15 amino acids. Germline CDR1 reads SGHTS; CDR2 reads YDEGEE. The V gene lost 7 bases and the J gene lost 1 base, with 18 bases spanning the gap. The CDR3 protein is CASRRRDRSSYEQYF. The CDR3 DNA reads as TGTGCCAGCCGTCGGAGGGATCGGTCGTCCTACGAGCAGTACTTC.

The J gene is TRBJ1-6, the V gene TRBV5-1; TRBD1 matches at 7 bases. Germline assignment: CDR1 SGHRS and CDR2 YFSETQ. The trim removed 4 bases at V and 9 bases at J, leaving 7 bases unmatched. CDR3 size: 14 residues. CDR3 sequence: CASSRDRVTSPLHF. CDR3 bases: TGCGCCAGCAGCAGAGACAGGGTGACTTCACCCCTCCACTTT. The full variable domain, completed using reference TRBV5-1 and TRBJ1-6, is KAGVTQTPRYLIKTRGQQVTLSCSPISGHRSVSWYQQTPGQGLQFLFEYFSETQRNKGNFPGRFSGRQFSNSRSEMNVSTLELGDSALYLCASSRDRVTSPLHFGNGTRLTVT.

The chain recombines TRBV4-2 with TRBJ1-1; possible D gene TRBD1, 6 bases. Deletions cut 1 base from V and 1 base from J, with 13 bases between. CDR3 length: 16 amino acids. The germline V gene has CDR1 LGHNA and CDR2 YNFKEQ. The CDR3 loop reads CASSQAGGPANTEAFF. Written as DNA, the CDR3 is TGTGCCAGCAGCCAAGCGGGGGGGCCGGCGAACACTGAAGCTTTCTTT.

V and J are TRBV11-2 and TRBJ2-5; perhaps TRBD1 as D (5 bases). The germline V gene encodes CDR1 SGHAT and CDR2 FQNNGV. Trimming removed 3 bases at V and 0 bases at J, with 8 bases between. The CDR3 spans 14 residues. The CDR3 spells CASSFDSYQETQYF. CDR3 nucleotides: TGTGCCAGCAGCTTTGACAGCTACCAAGAGACCCAGTACTTC.